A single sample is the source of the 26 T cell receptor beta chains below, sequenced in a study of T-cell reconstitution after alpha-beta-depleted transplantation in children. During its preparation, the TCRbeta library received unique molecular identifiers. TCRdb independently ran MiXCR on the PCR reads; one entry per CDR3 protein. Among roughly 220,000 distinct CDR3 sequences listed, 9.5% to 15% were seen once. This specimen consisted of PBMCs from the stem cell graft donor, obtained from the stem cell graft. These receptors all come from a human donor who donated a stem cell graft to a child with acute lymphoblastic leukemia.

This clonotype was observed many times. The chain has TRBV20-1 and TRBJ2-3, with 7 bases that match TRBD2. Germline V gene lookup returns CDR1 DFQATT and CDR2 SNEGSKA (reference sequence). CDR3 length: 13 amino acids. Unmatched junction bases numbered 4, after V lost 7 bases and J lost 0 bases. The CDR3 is CSVSGGSTDTQYF. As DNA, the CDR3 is TGCAGTGTATCCGGGGGGAGCACAGATACGCAGTATTTT.

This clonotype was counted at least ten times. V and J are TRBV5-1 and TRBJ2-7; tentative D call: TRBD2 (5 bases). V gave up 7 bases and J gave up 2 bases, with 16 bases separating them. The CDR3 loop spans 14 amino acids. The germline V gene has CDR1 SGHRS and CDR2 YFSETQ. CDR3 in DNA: TGCGCCAGCTCGGAACTAGGCAAAGCCTACGAGCAGTACTTC. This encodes CASSELGKAYEQYF.

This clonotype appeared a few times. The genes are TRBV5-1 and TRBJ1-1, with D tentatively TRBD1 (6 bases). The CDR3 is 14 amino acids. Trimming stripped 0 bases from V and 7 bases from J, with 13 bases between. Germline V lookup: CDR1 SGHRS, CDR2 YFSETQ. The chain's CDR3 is CASSLEGVGGEAFF. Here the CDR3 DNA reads TGCGCCAGCAGCTTGGAGGGGGTGGGAGGTGAAGCTTTCTTT.

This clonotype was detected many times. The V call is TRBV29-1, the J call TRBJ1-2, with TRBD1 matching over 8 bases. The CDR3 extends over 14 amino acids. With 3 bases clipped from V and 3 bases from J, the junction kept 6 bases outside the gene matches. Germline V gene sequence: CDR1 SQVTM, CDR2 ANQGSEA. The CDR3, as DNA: TGCAGCGTTGATAGGACAGGGCGGGACTATGGCTACACCTTC. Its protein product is CSVDRTGRDYGYTF.

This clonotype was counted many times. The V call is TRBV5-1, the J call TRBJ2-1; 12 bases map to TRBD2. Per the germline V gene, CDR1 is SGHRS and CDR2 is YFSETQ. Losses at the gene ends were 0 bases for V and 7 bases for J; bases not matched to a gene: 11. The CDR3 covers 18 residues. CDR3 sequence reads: CASSLAVPSGRAENEQFF. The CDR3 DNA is TGCGCCAGCAGCTTGGCCGTTCCTAGCGGGAGGGCCGAGAATGAGCAGTTCTTC.

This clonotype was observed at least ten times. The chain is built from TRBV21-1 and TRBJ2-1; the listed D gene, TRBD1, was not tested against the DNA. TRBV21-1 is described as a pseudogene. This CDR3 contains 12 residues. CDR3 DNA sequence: TGTGCCAGCAGAATAGGGGGCGGTGAGCAGTTCTTC. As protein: CASRIGGGEQFF.

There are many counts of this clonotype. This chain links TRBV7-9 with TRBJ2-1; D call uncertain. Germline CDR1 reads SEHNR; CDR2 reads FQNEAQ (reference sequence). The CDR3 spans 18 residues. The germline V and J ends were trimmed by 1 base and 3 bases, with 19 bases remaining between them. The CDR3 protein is CASSLGSVRLPLYNEQFF. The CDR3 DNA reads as TGTGCCAGCAGCTTAGGGTCTGTCAGACTTCCCCTCTACAATGAGCAGTTCTTC.

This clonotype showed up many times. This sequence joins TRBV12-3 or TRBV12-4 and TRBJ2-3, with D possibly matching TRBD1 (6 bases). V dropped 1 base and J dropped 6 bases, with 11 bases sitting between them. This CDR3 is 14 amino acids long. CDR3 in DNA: TGTGCCAGCAGTTTAGGTTGGGACATCGATACGCAGTATTTT. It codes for CASSLGWDIDTQYF.

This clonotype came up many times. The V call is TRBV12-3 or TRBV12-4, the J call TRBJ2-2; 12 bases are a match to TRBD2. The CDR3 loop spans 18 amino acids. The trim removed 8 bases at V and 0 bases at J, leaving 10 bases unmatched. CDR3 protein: CASGLIGLAGPNTGELFF. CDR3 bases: TGTGCCAGCGGGCTAATAGGACTAGCGGGACCGAACACCGGGGAGCTGTTTTTT.

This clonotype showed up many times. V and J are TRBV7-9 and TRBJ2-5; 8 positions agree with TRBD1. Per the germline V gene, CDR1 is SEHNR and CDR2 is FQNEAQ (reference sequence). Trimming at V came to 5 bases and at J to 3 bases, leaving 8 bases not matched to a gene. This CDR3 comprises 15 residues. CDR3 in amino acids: CASSPGTGREETQYF. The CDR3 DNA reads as TGTGCCAGCAGCCCGGGGACAGGTCGGGAAGAGACCCAGTACTTC.

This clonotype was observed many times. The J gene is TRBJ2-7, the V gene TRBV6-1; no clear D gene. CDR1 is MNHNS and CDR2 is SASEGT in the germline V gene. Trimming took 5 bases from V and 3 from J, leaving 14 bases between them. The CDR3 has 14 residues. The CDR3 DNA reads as TGTGCCAGCAGTACCGGGCCCGACCACTACGAGCAGTACTTC. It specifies CASSTGPDHYEQYF.

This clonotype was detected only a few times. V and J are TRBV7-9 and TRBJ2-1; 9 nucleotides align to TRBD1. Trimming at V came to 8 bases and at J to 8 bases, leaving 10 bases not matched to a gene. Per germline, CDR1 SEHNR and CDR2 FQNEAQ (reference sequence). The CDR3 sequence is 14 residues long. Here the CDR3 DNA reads TGTGCCAGCTCCCGGGACAGGGCAATCTATGAGCAGTTCTTC. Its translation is CASSRDRAIYEQFF.

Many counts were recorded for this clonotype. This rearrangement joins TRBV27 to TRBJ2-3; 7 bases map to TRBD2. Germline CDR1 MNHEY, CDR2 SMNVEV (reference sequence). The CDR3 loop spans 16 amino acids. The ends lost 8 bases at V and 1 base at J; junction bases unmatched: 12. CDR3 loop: CASYPLYLAGTDTQYF. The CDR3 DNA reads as TGTGCCAGCTACCCTTTGTATCTAGCGGGCACAGATACGCAGTATTTT.

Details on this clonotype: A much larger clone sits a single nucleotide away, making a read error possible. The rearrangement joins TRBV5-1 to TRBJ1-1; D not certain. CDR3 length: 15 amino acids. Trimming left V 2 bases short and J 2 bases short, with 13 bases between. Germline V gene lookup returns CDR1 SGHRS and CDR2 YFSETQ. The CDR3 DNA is TGCGCCAGCAGCTTACGACATGGCAAAAACACTGAAGCTTTCTTT. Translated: CASSLRHGKNTEAFF.

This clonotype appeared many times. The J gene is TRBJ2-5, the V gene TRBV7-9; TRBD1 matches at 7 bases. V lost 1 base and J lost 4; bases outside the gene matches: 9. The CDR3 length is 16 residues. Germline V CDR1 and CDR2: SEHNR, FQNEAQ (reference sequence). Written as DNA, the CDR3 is TGTGCCAGCAGCTTAGTGAACGATCCAGGGGGAGAGACCCAGTACTTC. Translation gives CASSLVNDPGGETQYF.

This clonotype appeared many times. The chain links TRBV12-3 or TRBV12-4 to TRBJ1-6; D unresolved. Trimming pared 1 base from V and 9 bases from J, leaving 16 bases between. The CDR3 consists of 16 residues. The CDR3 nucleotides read TGTGCCAGCAGTTTAGGGACGAGTGCCGGGGTTTCACCCCTCCACTTT. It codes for CASSLGTSAGVSPLHF.

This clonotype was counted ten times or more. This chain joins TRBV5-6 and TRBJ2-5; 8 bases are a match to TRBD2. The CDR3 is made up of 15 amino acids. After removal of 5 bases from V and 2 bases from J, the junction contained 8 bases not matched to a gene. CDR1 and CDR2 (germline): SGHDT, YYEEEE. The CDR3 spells CASSFGRVGQETQYF. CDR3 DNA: TGTGCCAGCAGTTTCGGGAGGGTGGGACAAGAGACCCAGTACTTC.

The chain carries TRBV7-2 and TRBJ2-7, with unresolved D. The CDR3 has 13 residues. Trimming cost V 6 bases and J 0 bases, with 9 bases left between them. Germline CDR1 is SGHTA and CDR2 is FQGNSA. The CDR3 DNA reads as TGTGCCAGCAGGATGATCGACTCCTACGAGCAGTACTTC. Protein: CASRMIDSYEQYF.

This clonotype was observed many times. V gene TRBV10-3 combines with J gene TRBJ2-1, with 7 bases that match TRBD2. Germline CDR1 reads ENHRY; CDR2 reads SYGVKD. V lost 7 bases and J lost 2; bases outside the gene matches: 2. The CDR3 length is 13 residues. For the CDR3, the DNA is TGTGCCATCATGGGGGGGACCTACAATGAGCAGTTCTTC. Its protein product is CAIMGGTYNEQFF.

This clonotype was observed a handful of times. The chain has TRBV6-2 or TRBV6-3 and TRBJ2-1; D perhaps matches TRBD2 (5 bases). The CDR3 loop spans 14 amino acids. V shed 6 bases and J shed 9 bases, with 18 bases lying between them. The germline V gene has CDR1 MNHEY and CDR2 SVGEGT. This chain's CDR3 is CASRAIRDFFEQFF. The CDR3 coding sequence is TGTGCCAGCAGAGCCATCCGGGATTTTTTTGAGCAGTTCTTC.

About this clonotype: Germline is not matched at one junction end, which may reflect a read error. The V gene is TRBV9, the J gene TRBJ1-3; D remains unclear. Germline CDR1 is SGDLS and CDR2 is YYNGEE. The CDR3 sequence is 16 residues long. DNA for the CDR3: TGTGCCAGCAGCGTAGATATCCGGGGAACTGGAAACACCATATATTTC. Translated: CASSVDIRGTGNTIYF.

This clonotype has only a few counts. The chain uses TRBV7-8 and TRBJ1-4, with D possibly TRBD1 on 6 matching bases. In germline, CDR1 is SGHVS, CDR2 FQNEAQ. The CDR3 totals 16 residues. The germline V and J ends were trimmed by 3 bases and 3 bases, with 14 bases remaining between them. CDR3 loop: CASSFGRGGPNEKLFF. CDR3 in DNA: TGTGCCAGCAGCTTTGGGCGGGGGGGGCCTAATGAAAAACTGTTTTTT.

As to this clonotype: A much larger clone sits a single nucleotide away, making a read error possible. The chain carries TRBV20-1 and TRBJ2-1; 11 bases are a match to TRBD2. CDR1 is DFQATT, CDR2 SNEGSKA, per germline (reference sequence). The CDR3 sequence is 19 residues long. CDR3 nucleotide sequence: TGCAGTGCTAGAGATCCGACCGGGACTAGCGGAGCGAACTACAATGACCAGTTCTTC. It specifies CSARDPTGTSGANYNDQFF.

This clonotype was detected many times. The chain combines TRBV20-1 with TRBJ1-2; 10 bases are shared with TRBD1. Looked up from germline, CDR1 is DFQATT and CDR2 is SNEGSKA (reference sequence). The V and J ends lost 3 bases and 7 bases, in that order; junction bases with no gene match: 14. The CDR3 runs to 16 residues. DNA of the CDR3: TGCAGTGCTAGCTACGGATTTGGGACAGGGGAGGCTGGCTACACCTTC. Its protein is CSASYGFGTGEAGYTF.

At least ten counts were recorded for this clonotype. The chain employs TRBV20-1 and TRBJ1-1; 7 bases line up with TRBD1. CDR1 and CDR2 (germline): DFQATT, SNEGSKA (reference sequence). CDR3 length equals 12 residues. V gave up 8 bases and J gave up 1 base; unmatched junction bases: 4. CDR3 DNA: TGCAGTACCAGGGGGGGGAACACTGAAGCTTTCTTT. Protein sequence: CSTRGGNTEAFF.

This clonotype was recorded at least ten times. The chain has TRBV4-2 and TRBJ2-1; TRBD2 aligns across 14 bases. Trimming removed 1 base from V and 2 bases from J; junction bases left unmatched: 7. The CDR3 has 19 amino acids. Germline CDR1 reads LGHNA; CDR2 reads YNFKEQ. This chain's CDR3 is CASSQVATSGRGAYNEQFF. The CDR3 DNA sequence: TGTGCCAGCAGCCAAGTCGCGACTAGCGGGAGGGGTGCCTACAATGAGCAGTTCTTC.